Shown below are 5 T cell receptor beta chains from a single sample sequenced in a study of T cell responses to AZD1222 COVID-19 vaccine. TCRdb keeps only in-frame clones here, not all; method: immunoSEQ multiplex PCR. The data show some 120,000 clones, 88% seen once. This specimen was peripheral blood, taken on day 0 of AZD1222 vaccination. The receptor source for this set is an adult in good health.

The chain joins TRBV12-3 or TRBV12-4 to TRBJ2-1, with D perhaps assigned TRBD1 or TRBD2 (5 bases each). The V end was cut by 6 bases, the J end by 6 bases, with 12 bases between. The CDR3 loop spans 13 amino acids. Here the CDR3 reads CASRTGDGNEQFF. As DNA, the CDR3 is TGTGCCAGCAGGACTGGGGACGGCAATGAGCAGTTCTTC.

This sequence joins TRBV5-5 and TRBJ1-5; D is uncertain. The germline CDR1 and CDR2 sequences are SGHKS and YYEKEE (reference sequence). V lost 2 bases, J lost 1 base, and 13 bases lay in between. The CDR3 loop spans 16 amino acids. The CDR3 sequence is CASSFEVANSNQPQHF. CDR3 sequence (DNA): TGTGCCAGCAGCTTCGAAGTCGCTAACAGCAATCAGCCCCAGCATTTT.

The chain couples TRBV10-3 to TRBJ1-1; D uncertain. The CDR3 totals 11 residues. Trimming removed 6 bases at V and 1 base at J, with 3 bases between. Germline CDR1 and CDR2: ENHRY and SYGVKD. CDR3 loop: CAIRENTEAFF. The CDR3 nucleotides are TGTGCCATCAGGGAGAACACTGAAGCTTTCTTT.

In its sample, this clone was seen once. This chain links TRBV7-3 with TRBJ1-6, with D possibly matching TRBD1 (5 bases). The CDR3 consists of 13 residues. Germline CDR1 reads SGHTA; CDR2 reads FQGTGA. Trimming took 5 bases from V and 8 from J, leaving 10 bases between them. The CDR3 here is CASSPGWDSPLHF. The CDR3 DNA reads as TGTGCCAGCAGCCCAGGGTGGGATTCACCCCTCCACTTT.

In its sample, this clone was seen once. CDR3 sequence: CASSPRVGGSDTQYF. CDR3 coding DNA: TGTGCCAGCAGCCCCCGGGTGGGGGGTTCAGATACGCAGTATTTT. This chain connects TRBV7-9 to TRBJ2-3; D possibly corresponds to TRBD2 (6 bases). CDR3 length: 15 residues. Germline-derived CDR1 and CDR2 are SEHNR and FQNEAQ (reference sequence). V shed 5 bases and J shed 4 bases, with 16 bases lying between them.